Listed below are T cell receptor beta chains from one sample, sequenced in a study of beta chain features in type 1 diabetes. Profiled with immunoSEQ multiplex PCR; TCRdb holds only in-frame clones, not every one. This table has about 320,000 clones, 13% to 15% appearing once. The sample was central memory CD4+ T cells from blood. The receptors stem from a man aged 25-45 years in good health. The CDR3 runs from the conserved cysteine through the conserved F or W. D genes are given only for firm matches. Clone sizes are given selectively: once, few, many, or a class where the clone is expanded.

J gene	D gene	V gene	clone size	CDR3 DNA	CDR3 protein
TRBJ2-3	NA	TRBV5-4	NA	TGCGCCAGCAGCCAAGATAGAGGGGCCAGGGTAGATACGCAGTATTTT	CASSQDRGARVDTQYF
TRBJ2-1	NA	TRBV5-5	NA	TGTGCCAGCAGCCCTGCCCCTTACAATGAGCAGTTCTTC	CASSPAPYNEQFF
TRBJ2-1	NA	TRBV10-3	many	TGTGCCATCAGTGAGGACGCGGGACACTACAATGAGCAGTTCTTC	CAISEDAGHYNEQFF
TRBJ1-1	NA	TRBV7-2	NA	TGTGCCAGCAATGGGAGGGACACTGAAGCTTTCTTT	CASNGRDTEAFF
TRBJ2-3	NA	TRBV27	many	TGTGCCAGCGGTCGGGGCACAGATACGCAGTATTTT	CASGRGTDTQYF
TRBJ2-2	NA	TRBV6-5	NA	TGTGCCAGCAGTTACGCATCACAGGGATACACCGGGGAGCTGTTTTTT	CASSYASQGYTGELFF
TRBJ1-1	NA	TRBV10-3	many	TGTGCCATCAGTGGGCCGCCAGGAACCGCGAACACTGAAGCTTTCTTT	CAISGPPGTANTEAFF
TRBJ2-1	TRBD2	TRBV4-3	few	TGCGCCAGCAGCCATCTCGGACTAGCGGGGGCCACCCAGTTCTTC	CASSHLGLAGATQFF
TRBJ2-2	NA	TRBV6-1	NA	TGTGCCACCAACAAAGAAACAGGAGTAACCGGGGAGCTGTTTTTT	CATNKETGVTGELFF
TRBJ1-2	NA	TRBV5-6	few	TGTGCCAGCAGCTTGGGTAGTTCTAGGGGCTACACCTTC	CASSLGSSRGYTF
TRBJ1-2	NA	TRBV18	few	TGTGCCAGCTCACCACCGGGCAGAGACTATGGCTACACCTTC	CASSPPGRDYGYTF
TRBJ1-2	NA	TRBV6-5	NA	TGTGCCAGCAGTTACCCGCAGGGTCTCAATGGCTACACCTTC	CASSYPQGLNGYTF
TRBJ2-1	NA	TRBV5-1	many	TGCGCCAGCAGCTCCCTTAGATTAAGTGACAATGAGCAGTTCTTC	CASSSLRLSDNEQFF
TRBJ2-5	TRBD2	TRBV9	few	TGTGCCAGCAGCGTAGGCCTAGCGGGGGTGGGGACCCAGTACTTC	CASSVGLAGVGTQYF
TRBJ1-1	TRBD1	TRBV19	few	TGTGCCAGTAGGCCGGGACAGACGCCTAGCGCTGAAGCTTTCTTT	CASRPGQTPSAEAFF
TRBJ1-2	NA	TRBV7-6	NA	TGTGCCAGCAGCAACCCCGGGACAACATATGGCTACACCTTC	CASSNPGTTYGYTF
TRBJ1-1	NA	TRBV4-1	NA	TGCGCCAGCAGCCTCTCGCGGAGCGAGAAAGCTTTCTTT	CASSLSRSEKAFF
TRBJ1-2	NA	TRBV15	NA	TGTGCCACCAGCAGAGGGTTGGGCCAGTCCTATGGCTACACCTTC	CATSRGLGQSYGYTF
TRBJ1-2	NA	TRBV9	few	TGTGCCAGCAGCGCAGAAGGGTTTCCCGGTCCGTATGGCTACACCTTC	CASSAEGFPGPYGYTF
TRBJ2-3	NA	TRBV6-1	few	TGTGCCAGCAGTGAACGGCGGTTTGGTACGCAGTATTTT	CASSERRFGTQYF
TRBJ2-3	NA	TRBV7-2	few	TGTGCCAGCAGCTTCGGCGGGCGGGGAGATACGCAGTATTTT	CASSFGGRGDTQYF
TRBJ1-5	NA	TRBV9	NA	TGTGCCAGCAGTCAGACAGGCTCGAGCAATCAGCCCCAGCATTTT	CASSQTGSSNQPQHF
TRBJ1-1	TRBD1	TRBV28	NA	TGTGCCAGCAGGTCCGGTACAGGGGGCAGGAACACTGAAGCTTTCTTT	CASRSGTGGRNTEAFF
TRBJ2-1	NA	TRBV5-1	NA	TGCGCCAGCAGCTTGGGGAGGGCAGCCGTGGGTGAGCAGTTCTTC	CASSLGRAAVGEQFF
TRBJ1-2	NA	TRBV14	few	TGTGCCAGCAGCCAAGCCTATCTAAAAGACCTTTATGGCTACACCTTC	CASSQAYLKDLYGYTF
TRBJ1-2	NA	TRBV14	few	TGTGCCAGCAGCCCCTCGTGGGGGGGACGCGGCTACACCTTC	CASSPSWGGRGYTF
TRBJ1-1	NA	TRBV5-6	few	TGTGCCAGCAGCTGGATCGTGAACACTGAAGCTTTCTTT	CASSWIVNTEAFF
TRBJ1-2	NA	TRBV5-5	NA	TGTGCCAGCAGCTTCTCTACCACGGGGGGCTACACCTTC	CASSFSTTGGYTF
TRBJ2-2	TRBD2	TRBV19	NA	TGTGCCAGTAGTATGACTAGCGGGGCATACACCGGGGAGCTGTTTTTT	CASSMTSGAYTGELFF
TRBJ2-5	NA	TRBV11-2	few	TGTGCCAGCAGCTTAAGACGAGGCCCCGAGACCCAGTACTTC	CASSLRRGPETQYF
TRBJ1-2	NA	TRBV5-6	NA	TGTGCCAGCAGCTCTAATCTGTCCCAAGACAAGAATAGGGGCTACACCTTC	CASSSNLSQDKNRGYTF
TRBJ2-3	TRBD2	TRBV7-9	few	TGTGCCAGCAGCTTACGGGGGGGCCTGGGAACAGATACGCAGTATTTT	CASSLRGGLGTDTQYF
TRBJ2-7	NA	TRBV5-1	NA	TGCGCCAGCAGCTCGGACTACGAGCAGTACTTC	CASSSDYEQYF
TRBJ1-4	NA	TRBV30	few	TGTGCCTGGAGTGCGACAGGCGGTCCCACCGAAAAACTGTTTTTT	CAWSATGGPTEKLFF
TRBJ2-1	TRBD2	TRBV11-3	NA	TGTGCCAGCAGCTTAGCGGGAGGCTGGTCGAATGAGCAGTTCTTC	CASSLAGGWSNEQFF
TRBJ1-1	NA	TRBV6-5	NA	TGTGCCAGCAGTTACCTCCAGACCCGTGGAGGGACTGAAGCTTTCTTT	CASSYLQTRGGTEAFF
TRBJ2-4	TRBD2	TRBV7-2	NA	TGTGCCAGCAGACCGGGACTAGCGGGAGAGGGGATTCAGTACTTC	CASRPGLAGEGIQYF
TRBJ1-3	NA	TRBV7-9	many	TGTGCCAGCAGCCGATCGGGTCTAGGAGCTGGAAACACCATATATTTT	CASSRSGLGAGNTIYF
TRBJ2-2	TRBD2	TRBV30	NA	TGTGCCTGGATGGTTTGGCCGGGGGGAGACGGGGAGCTGTTTTTT	CAWMVWPGGDGELFF
TRBJ1-4	NA	TRBV16	few	TGTGCCAGCAGCCAATCGAGGGGAGCGAATGAAAAACTGTTTTTT	CASSQSRGANEKLFF
TRBJ1-1	NA	TRBV5-6	few	TGTGCCAGCAGCCGCCCGGACAGGAACACTGAAGCTTTCTTT	CASSRPDRNTEAFF
TRBJ1-2	NA	TRBV4-2	few	TGTGCCAGCAGCCAAGACTCGCTGGGGAAGGCCTATGGCTACACCTTC	CASSQDSLGKAYGYTF
TRBJ1-2	NA	TRBV10-3	NA	TGTGCCATCAGTGAGGGACAGCCTAACTATGGCTACACCTTC	CAISEGQPNYGYTF
TRBJ1-3	NA	TRBV9	few	TGTGCCAGCAGCTCGGGCTTGAGCTCTGGAAACACCATATATTTT	CASSSGLSSGNTIYF
TRBJ1-6	NA	TRBV18	NA	TGTGCCAGCTCACTCTCCAAAAAATCACCCCTCCACTTT	CASSLSKKSPLHF
TRBJ2-5	TRBD1	TRBV13	once	TGTGCCAGCGGAAACCGGGACAGCAACTACTTC	CASGNRDSNYF
TRBJ1-1	NA	TRBV10-2	NA	TGCGCCAGCAGTGTCGACACTGAAGCTTTCTTT	CASSVDTEAFF